This TCR beta chain was recorded in a study of T-cell reconstitution after alpha-beta-depleted transplantation in children. Regarding the study as a whole: As was reported, about two months after transplant, alpha-beta T cells came from several hundred expanded graft clones. The authors attributed T-cell counts and diversity one year after transplant mostly to newly produced T cells.

This clonotype was counted ten times or more. Its matching antigen is unknown. Preparing the TCRbeta library involved the use of unique molecular identifiers. Each CDR3 protein gets one entry after TCRdb re-called the PCR reads with MiXCR. The repertoire includes tens of thousands of distinct CDR3 sequences, about 5% of them detected once, and roughly 31% sits in the top ten. The CDR3 is 14 amino acids. Deletions cut 6 bases from V and 5 bases from J, with 17 bases between. CDR1 is MNHEY, CDR2 SVGEGT, per germline. This receptor was obtained from a female patient aged 2-9 years who had a stem cell transplant for aplastic anemia, so the T cells may come from the graft donor. Here the sequenced sample was PBMCs, mostly from graft donor cells, taken 60 days after TCRalphabeta/CD19-depleted stem cell transplant. The chain employs TRBV6-2 or TRBV6-3 and TRBJ2-7; tentative D call: TRBD2 (6 bases). CDR3 in amino acids: CASSQSGAGDEQYF. CDR3 sequence (DNA): TGTGCCAGCAGCCAGTCGGGAGCCGGCGACGAGCAGTACTTC.